Presented here are 26 T cell receptor beta chains from one specimen sequenced in a study of cytomegalovirus exposure and HLA in healthy donors (dated by TCRdb to 2017 to 2019). The library came from the immunoSEQ multiplex PCR assay. For the multiplex PCR, a mixture combining 60 forward primers for TCR Vbeta segments and 13 reverse primers for TCR Jbeta segments was used. Imported from immuneACCESS, the table was reduced by TCRdb to in-frame sequences with V and J called. These copies leave out some clones; in studies compared against another copy, an unresolved V gene accounts for under half, and the cause of the remainder is not known. The sample profile shows 150,000 to 200,000 clones; roughly 10% of them were found once. The top ten constitute 1% to 1.5% of the sample. Sample: PBMCs. These TCRs come from a woman younger than 45 in good health and CMV-seropositive.

Turning to this clone: Since no conserved phenylalanine or tryptophan closes the CDR3, a read error is the likely cause. The chain carries TRBV7-9 and TRBJ1-1; 9 bases agree with TRBD1. This CDR3 is 14 amino acids long. Germline V gene sequence: CDR1 SEHNR, CDR2 FQNEAQ (reference sequence). Trimming at V came to 3 bases and at J to 5 bases, leaving 4 bases not matched to a gene. The CDR3 sequence: CASSFRDRETEAFL. As DNA, the CDR3 is TGTGCCAGCAGCTTTAGGGACAGGGAAACTGAAGCTTTCTTG.

The chain carries TRBV28 and TRBJ1-2; 7 bases map to TRBD1. The CDR3 contains 13 residues. Germline-derived CDR1 and CDR2 are MDHEN and SYDVKM. V shed 8 bases, J shed 4 bases, and the junction held 7 bases outside the gene matches. The DNA for the CDR3 is TGTGCCAGCGGAGTGGGACAGTCCTATGGCTACACCTTC. This codes for CASGVGQSYGYTF.

On this clone: The same CDR3 can be traced to other DNA sequences in this sample. V is TRBV19 and J is TRBJ2-1; no clear D gene. V lost 5 bases, J lost 4 bases, and 6 bases lay in between. Germline-derived CDR1 and CDR2 are LNHDA and SQIVND (reference sequence). There are 12 residues in the CDR3. The CDR3 sequence: CASSSGYNEQFF. The CDR3 coding sequence is TGTGCCAGTAGTTCCGGGTACAATGAGCAGTTCTTC.

The chain's CDR3 is CSVLSVAGPYEQYF. Written as DNA, the CDR3 is TGCAGCGTTTTGAGTGTAGCGGGTCCTTACGAGCAGTACTTC. The rearrangement uses TRBV29-1 and TRBJ2-7, with 7 bases aligning to TRBD2. In germline, CDR1 is SQVTM, CDR2 ANQGSEA. The CDR3 is 14 amino acids. J was trimmed by 4 bases and V by 5 bases; bases with no gene match: 11.

The CDR3 DNA follows: TGTGCCAGCAGCTTAACAGATGATAGCAATCAGCCCCAGCATTTT. Amino acid sequence: CASSLTDDSNQPQHF. The chain joins TRBV7-9 to TRBJ1-5; no firm D call. The CDR3 runs 15 residues. With 2 bases removed from V and 0 bases from J, the gap between germline ends came to 8 bases. Germline V gene data show CDR1 as SEHNR and CDR2 as FQNEAQ (reference sequence).

This clone was seen more than once but under ten times. The V gene is TRBV13, the J gene TRBJ2-1; possible D gene TRBD2, 6 bases. CDR3 size: 15 residues. The germline gives CDR1 PRHDT, CDR2 FYEKMQ (reference sequence). Trimming removed 5 bases at V and 4 bases at J, with 15 bases between. Here the CDR3 reads CASSRQGLLYNEQFF. CDR3 sequence (DNA): TGTGCCAGCAGCCGCCAGGGACTCCTGTACAATGAGCAGTTCTTC.

This rearrangement joins TRBV5-6 to TRBJ2-7; TRBD2 might be the D (5 bases). V was pared by 4 bases and J by 7 bases, with 18 bases between. The CDR3 covers 14 residues. CDR1 is SGHDT, CDR2 YYEEEE, per germline. The CDR3 nucleotides are TGTGCCAGCAGCCTTGTCCCCTGGACGGGGGAGCAGTACTTC. Its translation: CASSLVPWTGEQYF. The full variable domain, completed using reference TRBV5-6 and TRBJ2-7, is DAGVTQSPTHLIKTRGQQVTLRCSPKSGHDTVSWYQQALGQGPQFIFQYYEEEERQRGNFPDRFSGHQFPNYSSELNVNALLLGDSALYLCASSLVPWTGEQYFGPGTRLTVT.

The rearrangement links TRBV25-1 to TRBJ2-3, with a weak D call TRBD1 (5 bases). The germline V and J ends were trimmed by 2 bases and 2 bases, with 11 bases remaining between them. The CDR3 has 15 amino acids. Per the germline V gene, CDR1 is MGHDK and CDR2 is SYGVNS. The CDR3: CASSERGRATDTQYF. The CDR3 DNA reads as TGTGCCAGCAGTGAAAGGGGAAGGGCCACAGATACGCAGTATTTT.

The rearrangement uses TRBV7-6 and TRBJ1-1; D is undetermined. Looked up from germline, CDR1 is SGHVS and CDR2 is FNYEAQ. V was cut by 1 base and J by 2 bases, with 11 bases left in between. The CDR3 has 15 amino acids. The CDR3 nucleotides read TGTGCCAGCAGCTTAGAGGCAGGAATAAACACTGAAGCTTTCTTT. Translation: CASSLEAGINTEAFF.

This clone was observed a handful of times. The V and J genes are TRBV28 and TRBJ2-7; 16 nucleotides line up with TRBD2. The CDR3 is made up of 17 amino acids. The V and J ends lost 5 bases and 2 bases, in that order; junction bases with no gene match: 6. Germline V gene data show CDR1 as MDHEN and CDR2 as SYDVKM. CDR3 loop: CASSDPGLAGGAYEQYF. The CDR3, as DNA: TGTGCCAGCAGTGACCCGGGACTAGCGGGAGGGGCCTACGAGCAGTACTTC.

CDR3 coding DNA: TGCAGCGTCGAACTGGGGGCACGGGCCACTGAAGCTTTCTTT. Translated, it gives CSVELGARATEAFF. This chain connects TRBV29-1 to TRBJ1-1, with D perhaps matching TRBD1 (6 bases). Germline loops: CDR1 SQVTM, CDR2 ANQGSEA. This CDR3 comprises 14 residues. Trimming removed 6 bases at V and 4 bases at J, with 18 bases between.

This clone appeared a few times. The rearrangement uses TRBV19 and TRBJ2-5; D ambiguous. The length of the CDR3 is 12 residues. The germline gives CDR1 LNHDA, CDR2 SQIVND (reference sequence). The V and J ends lost 4 bases and 1 base respectively, with 4 bases between them. The CDR3 DNA sequence: TGTGCCAGTAGTAGGGCCCAAGAGACCCAGTACTTC. Translation gives CASSRAQETQYF.

This clone turned up a few times. The rearrangement links TRBV9 to TRBJ2-1; 9 bases line up with TRBD2. The CDR3 extends over 15 amino acids. Germline V gene data show CDR1 as SGDLS and CDR2 as YYNGEE. Trimming removed 0 bases from V and 4 bases from J; junction bases left unmatched: 2. For the CDR3, the DNA is TGTGCCAGCAGCGTAGTGGCGGGGGGGTACAATGAGCAGTTCTTC. It is translated as CASSVVAGGYNEQFF.

The rearrangement uses TRBV7-8 and TRBJ2-7; D is unclear. The CDR3 loop spans 11 amino acids. Germline V CDR1 and CDR2: SGHVS, FQNEAQ. CDR3 in amino acids: CATSVSYEQYF. CDR3 in DNA: TGTGCAACCTCGGTATCCTACGAGCAGTACTTC.

This chain connects TRBV5-1 to TRBJ2-1, with D possibly TRBD2 on 5 matching bases. Trimming removed 0 bases at V and 10 bases at J, with 8 bases between. This CDR3 spans 12 amino acids. CDR1 and CDR2 from the germline V gene are SGHRS and YFSETQ. The CDR3 DNA reads TGCGCCAGCAGCTTGGCTTGGGAGGAGCAGTTCTTC. This encodes CASSLAWEEQFF.

The chain combines TRBV6-1 with TRBJ2-3, with a tentative D call TRBD2 (5 bases). Trimming pared 2 bases from V and 0 bases from J, leaving 12 bases between. Germline loops: CDR1 MNHNS, CDR2 SASEGT. The CDR3 spans 16 residues. DNA of the CDR3: TGTGCCAGCAGTGAACGGACTGGCACTAGCACAGATACGCAGTATTTT. Encoded protein: CASSERTGTSTDTQYF.

This clone has a handful of counts. This sample also contains other DNA sequences that code for the same CDR3. The chain is built from TRBV11-2 and TRBJ1-1; no reliable D call. Germline V gene lookup returns CDR1 SGHAT and CDR2 FQNNGV. The CDR3 spans 13 residues. Trimming shortened V by 2 bases and J by 1 base, and 5 bases separated the two germline ends. This CDR3 reads CASSLKRNTEAFF. As DNA, the CDR3 is TGTGCCAGCAGCTTAAAGAGGAACACTGAAGCTTTCTTT.

The chain combines TRBV7-2 with TRBJ2-7; D is unclear. V shed 7 bases and J shed 0 bases, with 25 bases lying between them. CDR1 is SGHTA, CDR2 FQGNSA, per germline. The CDR3 is 18 residues long. The CDR3 here is CASNSLENFGGSSYEQYF. CDR3 nucleotides: TGTGCCAGCAATAGCTTGGAGAACTTCGGCGGATCCTCCTACGAGCAGTACTTC.

The rearrangement joins TRBV10-1 to TRBJ2-2, with 7 bases matching TRBD2. After removal of 6 bases from V and 4 bases from J, the junction contained 2 bases not matched to a gene. Looked up from germline, CDR1 is WNHNN and CDR2 is SYGVQD (reference sequence). The CDR3 is 13 amino acids. The CDR3 reads CASRGTTTGELFF. The DNA for the CDR3 is TGCGCCAGCAGAGGGACTACCACCGGGGAGCTGTTTTTT.

This clone occurred a few times. The chain carries TRBV6-5 and TRBJ1-1; D possibly corresponds to TRBD1 (6 bases). Germline V gene sequence: CDR1 MNHEY, CDR2 SVGAGI. Trimming removed 6 bases from V and 0 bases from J, with 11 bases in between. The CDR3 runs 14 residues. In DNA, the CDR3 is TGTGCCAGCAGAAGGGGGGGGATGAACACTGAAGCTTTCTTT. Its protein is CASRRGGMNTEAFF.

In this sample, this clone turned up a few times. The genes are TRBV30 and TRBJ2-1; 7 bases match TRBD1. The CDR3 covers 13 residues. V lost 1 base to trimming and J lost 7 bases; unmatched junction nucleotides: 4. Germline lookup yields CDR1 GTSNPN and CDR2 SVGIG (reference sequence). The CDR3 nucleotides are TGTGCCTGGAGTGCCCAGACAGGGAATGAGCAGTTCTTC. Amino acid sequence: CAWSAQTGNEQFF. Using reference TRBV30 and TRBJ2-1 for the parts outside the CDR3, the full variable domain is SQTIHQWPATLVQPVGSPLSLECTVEGTSNPNLYWYRQAAGRGLQLLFYSVGIGQISSEVPQNLSASRPQDRQFILSSKKLLLSDSGFYLCAWSAQTGNEQFFGPGTRLTVL.

There are a few counts of this clone. Written as DNA, the CDR3 is TGTGCCTGGGAGGGTACGTTCAAGAGTAGAGCTTTCTTT. Its protein is CAWEGTFKSRAFF. The chain carries TRBV30 and TRBJ1-1; no clear D. Trimming removed 5 bases at V and 10 bases at J, with 20 bases between. This CDR3 comprises 13 residues. From germline, CDR1 is GTSNPN and CDR2 SVGIG (reference sequence).

The chain couples TRBV5-4 to TRBJ2-3; weak D call: TRBD2 (6 bases). Trimming stripped 4 bases from V and 0 bases from J, with 12 bases between. The CDR3 runs to 15 residues. The germline gives CDR1 SGHNT, CDR2 YYREEE (reference sequence). CDR3 sequence: CASSQIAASTDTQYF. The CDR3 nucleotides are TGTGCCAGCAGCCAAATAGCGGCTAGCACAGATACGCAGTATTTT.

The chain employs TRBV9 and TRBJ1-2, with unresolved D. CDR1 is SGDLS and CDR2 is YYNGEE in the germline V gene. CDR3 length: 16 amino acids. The V end lost 4 bases, the J end lost 4 bases, and 20 bases lay between the germline ends. The CDR3 coding sequence is TGTGCCAGCAGCCCCCGAGCAGGAACGGCTCTCTATGGCTACACCTTC. Translating it yields CASSPRAGTALYGYTF.

This chain joins TRBV7-2 and TRBJ1-4; D call uncertain. The CDR3 covers 16 residues. Trimming left V 5 bases short and J 7 bases short, with 20 bases between. Germline V gene lookup returns CDR1 SGHTA and CDR2 FQGNSA. The CDR3 reads CASSKNHPGLGEKLFF. CDR3 DNA: TGTGCCAGCAGCAAAAACCATCCAGGTTTAGGTGAAAAACTGTTTTTT.

For the CDR3, the DNA is TGTGCCAGCAGTTATTTGTCGCGGGGTGCTGAAGCTTTCTTT. Residues: CASSYLSRGAEAFF. The chain combines TRBV6-5 with TRBJ1-1, with unresolved D. The CDR3 loop spans 14 amino acids. Germline V gene data show CDR1 as MNHEY and CDR2 as SVGAGI. V was trimmed by 3 bases and J by 6 bases, leaving 14 bases between them.